Shown below are 26 T cell receptor beta chains from a single sample sequenced in a study of shared clonotypes between healthy human individuals. Data came from immunoSEQ multiplex PCR; TCRdb stores just in-frame clones and leaves some out. The repertoire holds approximately 2.3 million clones, with approximately 93% as singletons. The specimen sequenced was naive CD4+ T cells from PBMCs. The subset here: CD45RA+ positively selected. All receptors derive from a man between 18 and 35 years old in good health. Some clones in this sample may be carry-over from other donors' samples.

Written as DNA, the CDR3 is TGTGCCAGCAGCCAAGGTCAGAACAGCCCGATGAACACTGAAGCTTTCTTT. It translates to CASSQGQNSPMNTEAFF. The genes are TRBV4-2 and TRBJ1-1; no clear D gene. The germline CDR1 and CDR2 sequences are LGHNA and YNFKEQ. This CDR3 is 17 amino acids long. V lost 1 base and J lost 0, with 15 bases in between.

This clone was detected once. The genes are TRBV5-6 and TRBJ2-2, with 7 positions matching TRBD1. Trimming cost V 4 bases and J 1 base; bases outside gene matches: 7. The germline CDR1 and CDR2 sequences are SGHDT and YYEEEE. CDR3 length equals 16 residues. In DNA, the CDR3 is TGTGCCAGCAGCCCACTACAGGGGAAGAACACCGGGGAGCTGTTTTTT. Its protein product is CASSPLQGKNTGELFF.

The rearrangement links TRBV2 to TRBJ2-7; D not certain. Germline CDR1 and CDR2: SNHLY and FYNNEI. Trimming removed 3 bases from V and 1 base from J, with 13 bases in between. The CDR3 length is 15 residues. For the CDR3, the DNA is TGTGCCAGCAGTGAGTACGGTTGGTCTTCCTACGAGCAGTACTTC. This encodes CASSEYGWSSYEQYF.

V and J are TRBV30 and TRBJ2-2; 11 nucleotides align to TRBD2. The CDR3 consists of 15 residues. Germline CDR1 and CDR2: GTSNPN and SVGIG (reference sequence). Trimming at V came to 8 bases and at J to 0 bases, leaving 5 bases not matched to a gene. CDR3 amino acids: CAQLAGAANTGELFF. DNA for the CDR3: TGTGCCCAACTAGCGGGAGCTGCGAACACCGGGGAGCTGTTTTTT.

The chain couples TRBV2 to TRBJ1-3; 7 nucleotides align to TRBD1. CDR1 and CDR2 from the germline V gene are SNHLY and FYNNEI. The CDR3 loop spans 14 amino acids. The ends lost 6 bases at V and 0 bases at J; junction bases unmatched: 2. CDR3 residues: CASSRGYSGNTIYF. The CDR3 DNA reads TGTGCCAGCAGCAGGGGGTACTCTGGAAACACCATATATTTT.

This chain uses TRBV7-2 with TRBJ2-7; D may be TRBD2 (5 bases). Germline CDR1 reads SGHTA; CDR2 reads FQGNSA. V shed 5 bases and J shed 3 bases, with 17 bases lying between them. There are 15 residues in the CDR3. The CDR3 spells CASSPTPSGYYEQYF. Here the CDR3 DNA reads TGTGCCAGCAGCCCCACCCCCAGCGGTTACTACGAGCAGTACTTC.

This clone was seen once. The CDR3 protein is CATRRQGAGNTIYF. The CDR3, as DNA: TGTGCCACCAGGAGACAGGGGGCCGGAAACACCATATATTTT. The rearrangement uses TRBV15 and TRBJ1-3; 10 bases are shared with TRBD1. There are 14 residues in the CDR3. Per germline, CDR1 LNHNV and CDR2 YYDKDF (reference sequence). Losses at the gene ends were 6 bases for V and 4 bases for J; bases not matched to a gene: 3.

A remark on this clone: The sample contains more than one DNA sequence encoding this CDR3. The rearrangement joins TRBV2 to TRBJ2-7; possibly TRBD1 or TRBD2 for D (5 bases each). With 5 bases removed from V and 4 bases from J, the gap between germline ends came to 15 bases. The CDR3 has 14 residues. The V gene's germline CDR1 is SNHLY and CDR2 FYNNEI. CDR3 sequence (DNA): TGTGCCAGCAGTTCCGGGACGGGGATTTACGAGCAGTACTTC. This encodes CASSSGTGIYEQYF.

The chain uses TRBV10-2 and TRBJ1-3, with 12 positions matching TRBD1. This CDR3 is 15 amino acids long. In germline, CDR1 is WSHSY, CDR2 SAAADI. V shed 8 bases and J 5 bases; nucleotides not matched to a gene: 7. In DNA form, the CDR3 reads TGCGCCAGCCGTGGGGGGACAGGGGGCCGAAACACCATATATTTT. Translating it yields CASRGGTGGRNTIYF.

The chain couples TRBV29-1 to TRBJ2-3; possible D gene TRBD2, 5 bases. Per the germline V gene, CDR1 is SQVTM and CDR2 is ANQGSEA. The CDR3 loop spans 14 amino acids. Here the CDR3 DNA reads TGCACCGCCCGAGGGAGAGGGCCCACAGATACGCAGTATTTT. Encoded protein: CTARGRGPTDTQYF.

On this clone: This sample also contains other DNA sequences that code for the same CDR3. The rearrangement links TRBV5-4 to TRBJ1-2; no clear D. The CDR3 covers 13 residues. The V gene lost 3 bases and the J gene lost 4 bases, with 10 bases spanning the gap. The germline V gene encodes CDR1 SGHNT and CDR2 YYREEE (reference sequence). CDR3 DNA: TGTGCCAGCAGCTCCGACGGATTCTATGGCTACACCTTC. It encodes CASSSDGFYGYTF. Using reference TRBV5-4 and TRBJ1-2 for the parts outside the CDR3, the full variable domain is ETGVTQSPTHLIKTRGQQVTLRCSSQSGHNTVSWYQQALGQGPQFIFQYYREEENGRGNFPPRFSGLQFPNYSSELNVNALELDDSALYLCASSSDGFYGYTFGSGTRLTVV.

CDR3 sequence reads: CASRLQGGHYEQYF. In nucleotides, the CDR3 is TGTGCCAGCAGGCTCCAAGGGGGGCACTACGAGCAGTACTTC. The gene calls are TRBV6-1 and TRBJ2-7; D may be TRBD1 or TRBD2 (6 bases each). CDR3 size: 14 residues. Looked up from germline, CDR1 is MNHNS and CDR2 is SASEGT. V was pared by 6 bases and J by 3 bases, with 15 bases between.

The count of this clone is one. Other DNA sequences of this sample code for an identical CDR3. The CDR3: CASSYGGNTIYF. DNA for the CDR3: TGTGCCAGCAGTTACGGTGGAAACACCATATATTTT. V gene TRBV6-6 combines with J gene TRBJ1-3; D ambiguous. The CDR3 is 12 amino acids. Germline V gene lookup returns CDR1 MNHNY and CDR2 SVGAGI (reference sequence). V dropped 2 bases and J dropped 3 bases, with 2 bases sitting between them.

This chain uses TRBV5-4 with TRBJ2-7, with TRBD2 matching 7 bases. CDR3 length equals 15 residues. Unmatched junction bases numbered 10, after V lost 4 bases and J lost 3 bases. CDR1 and CDR2 (germline): SGHNT, YYREEE (reference sequence). CDR3 sequence: CASSRMGGSVYEQYF. CDR3 sequence (DNA): TGTGCCAGCAGCCGTATGGGGGGGTCGGTCTACGAGCAGTACTTC. Full variable domain (rest looked up from reference TRBV5-4 and TRBJ2-7): ETGVTQSPTHLIKTRGQQVTLRCSSQSGHNTVSWYQQALGQGPQFIFQYYREEENGRGNFPPRFSGLQFPNYSSELNVNALELDDSALYLCASSRMGGSVYEQYFGPGTRLTVT.

The CDR3 loop reads CASSIWGQGQDTQYF. CDR3 nucleotides: TGTGCCAGCAGTATCTGGGGACAGGGGCAGGATACGCAGTATTTT. The V gene is TRBV6-1, the J gene TRBJ2-3; the match to TRBD1 covers 10 bases. The germline CDR1 and CDR2 sequences are MNHNS and SASEGT. The CDR3 length is 15 residues. Trimming took 5 bases from V and 6 from J; bases not matched to a gene: 8.

V gene TRBV4-2 combines with J gene TRBJ2-7, with 10 bases lining up with TRBD1. The trim removed 4 bases at V and 6 bases at J, leaving 9 bases unmatched. This CDR3 region has 15 residues. Germline lookup yields CDR1 LGHNA and CDR2 YNFKEQ. The CDR3 region is CASSLEGQGLSEQYF. The CDR3 DNA is TGTGCCAGCAGCCTCGAGGGACAGGGGTTGTCCGAGCAGTACTTC.

A note on this clone: The same CDR3 is also encoded by other DNA sequences in this sample. The chain carries TRBV30 and TRBJ2-7; D unresolved. The V and J ends lost 1 base and 2 bases respectively, with 6 bases between them. The CDR3 extends over 12 amino acids. Germline V CDR1 and CDR2: GTSNPN, SVGIG (reference sequence). The CDR3 DNA follows: TGTGCCTGGAGTGCAGGTCCCTACGAGCAGTACTTC. Amino acid sequence: CAWSAGPYEQYF.

J is TRBJ1-5 and V is TRBV19; D perhaps matches TRBD1 (5 bases). This CDR3 is 13 amino acids long. The germline V gene encodes CDR1 LNHDA and CDR2 SQIVND (reference sequence). V lost 5 bases to trimming and J lost 7 bases, with 12 bases between them. The CDR3 is CASSRVKGQPQHF. CDR3 in DNA: TGTGCCAGTAGTCGGGTGAAGGGGCAGCCCCAGCATTTT.

This clone was detected once. V is TRBV6-1 and J is TRBJ1-4; 7 nucleotides line up with TRBD1. CDR3 length equals 15 residues. Trimming at V came to 6 bases and at J to 2 bases, leaving 6 bases not matched to a gene. Germline V gene sequence: CDR1 MNHNS, CDR2 SASEGT. The CDR3 reads CASSPRGGTNEKLFF. The CDR3 nucleotides are TGTGCCAGCAGCCCCCGAGGGGGCACTAATGAAAAACTGTTTTTT.

The chain combines TRBV10-3 with TRBJ2-2, with D unclear. With 1 base removed from V and 5 bases from J, the gap between germline ends came to 8 bases. CDR1 is ENHRY, CDR2 SYGVKD, per germline. The CDR3 is 14 amino acids. The CDR3 DNA reads TGTGCCATCAGTGAGTTGGCTTCGACCGGGGAGCTGTTTTTT. Translation gives CAISELASTGELFF.

This rearrangement joins TRBV5-1 to TRBJ1-3; D gene unclear. CDR1 SGHRS and CDR2 YFSETQ come from the germline V gene. Trimming removed 8 bases from V and 0 bases from J, with 12 bases in between. This CDR3 region has 14 residues. Written as DNA, the CDR3 is TGCGCCAGTACGCCGGGAAGCTCTGGAAACACCATATATTTT. Residues: CASTPGSSGNTIYF.

The V and J genes are TRBV5-1 and TRBJ2-1, with 14 bases aligning to TRBD2. Germline V gives CDR1 SGHRS, CDR2 YFSETQ. This CDR3 is built from 15 residues. With 0 bases clipped from V and 9 bases from J, the junction kept 2 bases outside the gene matches. The chain's CDR3 is CASSLAGTSGGEQFF. As DNA, the CDR3 is TGCGCCAGCAGCTTGGCGGGGACTAGCGGGGGTGAGCAGTTCTTC.

The V and J genes are TRBV7-9 and TRBJ2-7, with 7 bases matching TRBD1. Germline-derived CDR1 and CDR2 are SEHNR and FQNEAQ (reference sequence). The CDR3 runs 13 residues. With V trimmed by 7 bases and J by 2 bases, 5 bases remained unmatched. CDR3 nucleotides: TGTGCCAGCAACCCGACAGGGCCCTACGAGCAGTACTTC. Translation: CASNPTGPYEQYF. The full variable domain, rest sourced from reference TRBV7-9 and TRBJ2-7, is DTGVSQNPRHKITKRGQNVTFRCDPISEHNRLYWYRQTLGQGPEFLTYFQNEAQLEKSRLLSDRFSAERPKGSFSTLEIQRTEQGDSAMYLCASNPTGPYEQYFGPGTRLTVT.

The V and J genes are TRBV5-6 and TRBJ1-3; D possibly corresponds to TRBD1 (6 bases). V lost 6 bases, J lost 5 bases, and 12 bases lay in between. The CDR3 covers 13 residues. Germline loops: CDR1 SGHDT, CDR2 YYEEEE. The CDR3 DNA is TGTGCCAGCACCCTGGGGGGGCGAAACACCATATATTTT. Its translation: CASTLGGRNTIYF. The full variable domain, rest sourced from reference TRBV5-6 and TRBJ1-3, is DAGVTQSPTHLIKTRGQQVTLRCSPKSGHDTVSWYQQALGQGPQFIFQYYEEEERQRGNFPDRFSGHQFPNYSSELNVNALLLGDSALYLCASTLGGRNTIYFGEGSWLTVV.

The V and J genes are TRBV18 and TRBJ2-5; perhaps TRBD2 as D (6 bases). The J call is uncertain, as TRBJ2-7 better fits the DNA end. Germline V gene lookup returns CDR1 KGHSH and CDR2 LQKENI. The CDR3 has 14 residues. CDR3 region: CASSPLATHYEQYF. DNA of the CDR3: TGTGCCAGCTCACCTCTAGCGACCCACTACGAGCAGTACTTC.

As to this clone: Different DNA sequences within this sample yield the same CDR3. The genes are TRBV11-2 and TRBJ2-7; no definite D call. Between the trimmed V and J ends, which lost 1 base and 0 bases, there was a span of 4 bases. Looked up from germline, CDR1 is SGHAT and CDR2 is FQNNGV. This CDR3 is built from 13 residues. The CDR3 region has the DNA TGTGCCAGCAGCTTAGGCGGCTCCTACGAGCAGTACTTC. Translation: CASSLGGSYEQYF.